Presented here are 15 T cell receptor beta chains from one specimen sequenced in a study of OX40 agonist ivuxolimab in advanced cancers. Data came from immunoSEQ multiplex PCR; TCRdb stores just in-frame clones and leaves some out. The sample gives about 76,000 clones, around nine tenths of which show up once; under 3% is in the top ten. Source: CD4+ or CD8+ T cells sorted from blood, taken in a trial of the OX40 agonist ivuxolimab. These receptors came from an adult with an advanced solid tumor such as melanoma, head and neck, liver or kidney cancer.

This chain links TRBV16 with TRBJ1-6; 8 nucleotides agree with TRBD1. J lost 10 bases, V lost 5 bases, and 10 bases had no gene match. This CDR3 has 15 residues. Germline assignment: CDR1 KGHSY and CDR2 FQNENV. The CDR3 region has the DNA TGTGCCAGCAGCTCCGAGGACAGGGACAGCTCACCCCTCCACTTT. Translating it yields CASSSEDRDSSPLHF.

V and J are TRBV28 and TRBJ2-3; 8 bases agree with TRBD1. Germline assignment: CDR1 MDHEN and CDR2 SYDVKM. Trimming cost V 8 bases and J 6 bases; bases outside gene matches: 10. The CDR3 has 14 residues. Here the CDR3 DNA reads TGTGCCAGCCGTAGACAGGGGTTTGGGGATACGCAGTATTTT. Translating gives CASRRQGFGDTQYF.

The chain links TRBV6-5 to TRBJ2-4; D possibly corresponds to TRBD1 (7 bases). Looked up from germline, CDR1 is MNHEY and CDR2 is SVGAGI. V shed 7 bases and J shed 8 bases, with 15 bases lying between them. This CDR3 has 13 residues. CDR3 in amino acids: CASKATGRYIQYF. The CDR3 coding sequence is TGTGCCAGCAAGGCGACAGGGAGGTACATTCAGTACTTC.

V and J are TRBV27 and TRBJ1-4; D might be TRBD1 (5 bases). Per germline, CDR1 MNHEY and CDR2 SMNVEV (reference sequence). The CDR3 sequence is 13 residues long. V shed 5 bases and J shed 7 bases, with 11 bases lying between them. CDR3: CASSRRDAEKLFF. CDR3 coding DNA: TGTGCCAGCAGTCGCCGGGACGCTGAAAAACTGTTTTTT.

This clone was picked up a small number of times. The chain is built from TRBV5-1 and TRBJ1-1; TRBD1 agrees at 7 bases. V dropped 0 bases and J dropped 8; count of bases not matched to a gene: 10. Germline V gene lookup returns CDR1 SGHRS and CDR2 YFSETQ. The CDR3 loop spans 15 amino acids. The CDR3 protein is CASSLGGGQRAEAFF. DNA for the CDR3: TGCGCCAGCAGCTTGGGAGGGGGACAGAGGGCCGAAGCTTTCTTT.

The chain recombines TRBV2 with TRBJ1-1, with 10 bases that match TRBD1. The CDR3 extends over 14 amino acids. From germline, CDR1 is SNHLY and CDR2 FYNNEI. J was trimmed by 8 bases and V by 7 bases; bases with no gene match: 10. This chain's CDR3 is CASISGQGRGEAFF. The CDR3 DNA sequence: TGTGCCAGCATTTCGGGACAGGGGAGAGGAGAAGCTTTCTTT.

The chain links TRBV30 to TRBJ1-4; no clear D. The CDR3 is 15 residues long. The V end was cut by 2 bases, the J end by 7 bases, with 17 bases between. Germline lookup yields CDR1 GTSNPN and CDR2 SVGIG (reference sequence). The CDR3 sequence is CAWSPPGSRGEKLFF. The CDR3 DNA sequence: TGTGCCTGGAGTCCCCCGGGATCTCGGGGTGAAAAACTGTTTTTT. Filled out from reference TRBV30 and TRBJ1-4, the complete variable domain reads SQTIHQWPATLVQPVGSPLSLECTVEGTSNPNLYWYRQAAGRGLQLLFYSVGIGQISSEVPQNLSASRPQDRQFILSSKKLLLSDSGFYLCAWSPPGSRGEKLFFGSGTQLSVL.

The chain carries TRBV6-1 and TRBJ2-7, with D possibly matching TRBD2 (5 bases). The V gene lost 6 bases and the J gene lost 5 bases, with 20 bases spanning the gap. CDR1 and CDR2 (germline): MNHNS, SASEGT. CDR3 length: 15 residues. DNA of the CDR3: TGTGCCAGCAGGACTTTGTCGGGCGGGTGGAACGAGCAGTACTTC. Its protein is CASRTLSGGWNEQYF.

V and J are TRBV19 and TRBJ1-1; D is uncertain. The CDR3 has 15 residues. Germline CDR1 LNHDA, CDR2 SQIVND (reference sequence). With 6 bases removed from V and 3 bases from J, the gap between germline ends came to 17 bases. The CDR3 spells CASSSRYPLDTEAFF. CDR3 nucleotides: TGTGCCAGTAGCAGTCGTTACCCATTGGACACTGAAGCTTTCTTT. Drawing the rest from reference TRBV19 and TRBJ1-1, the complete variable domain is DGGITQSPKYLFRKEGQNVTLSCEQNLNHDAMYWYRQDPGQGLRLIYYSQIVNDFQKGDIAEGYSVSREKKESFPLTVTSAQKNPTAFYLCASSSRYPLDTEAFFGQGTRLTVV.

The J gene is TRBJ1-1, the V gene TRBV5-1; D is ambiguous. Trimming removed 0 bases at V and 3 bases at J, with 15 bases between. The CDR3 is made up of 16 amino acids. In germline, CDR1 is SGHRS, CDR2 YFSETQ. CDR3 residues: CASSLASVSRDTEAFF. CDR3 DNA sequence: TGCGCCAGCAGCTTGGCGTCAGTAAGTCGGGACACTGAAGCTTTCTTT.

The CDR3 loop is CASSYRADEQFF. Here the CDR3 DNA reads TGTGCCAGCAGTTACAGGGCCGATGAGCAGTTCTTC. This chain links TRBV6-5 with TRBJ2-1; D is undetermined. This CDR3 is built from 12 residues. V dropped 2 bases and J dropped 8 bases, with 7 bases sitting between them. Germline assignment: CDR1 MNHEY and CDR2 SVGAGI.

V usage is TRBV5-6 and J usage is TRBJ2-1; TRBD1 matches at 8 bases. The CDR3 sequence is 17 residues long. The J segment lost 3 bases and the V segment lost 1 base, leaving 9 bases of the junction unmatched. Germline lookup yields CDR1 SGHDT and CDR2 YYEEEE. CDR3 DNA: TGTGCCAGCAGCTTGACGAGGGACAGGCAGTTCTACAATGAGCAGTTCTTC. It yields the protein CASSLTRDRQFYNEQFF.

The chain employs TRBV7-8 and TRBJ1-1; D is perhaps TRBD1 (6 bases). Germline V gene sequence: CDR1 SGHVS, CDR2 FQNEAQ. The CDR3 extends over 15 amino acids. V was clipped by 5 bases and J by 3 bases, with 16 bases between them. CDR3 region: CASSPTGRLDTEAFF. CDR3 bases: TGTGCCAGCAGCCCCACAGGGAGGTTAGACACTGAAGCTTTCTTT.

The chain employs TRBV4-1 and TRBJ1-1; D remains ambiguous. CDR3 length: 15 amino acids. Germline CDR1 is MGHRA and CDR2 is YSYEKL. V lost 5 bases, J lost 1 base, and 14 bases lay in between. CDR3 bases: TGCGCCAGCAGCTCCAGAGTGGAGTGGAACACTGAAGCTTTCTTT. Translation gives CASSSRVEWNTEAFF.

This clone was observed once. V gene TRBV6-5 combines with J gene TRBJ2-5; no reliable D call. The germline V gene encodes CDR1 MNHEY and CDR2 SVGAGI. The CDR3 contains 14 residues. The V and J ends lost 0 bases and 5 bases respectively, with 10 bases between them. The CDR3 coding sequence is TGTGCCAGCAGTTACTCTGGGTCGGTGGAGACCCAGTACTTC. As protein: CASSYSGSVETQYF.